This T cell receptor (beta chain) was documented in a study of blood T cell repertoires in COVID-19. Study context: Sites across the United States, Italy and Spain contributed samples from acute and convalescent COVID-19. In each case, the material was cDNA or gDNA derived from T cells, B-cell-depleted T cells, or PBMCs.

Germline CDR1 MNHEY, CDR2 SVGAGI. V lost 4 bases and J 4 bases, leaving 10 bases between the germline ends. This CDR3 region has 13 residues. In the study's own analysis: Reference gene primer amplification gave nucleated cell count estimates. TCRdb's table, derived via immunoSEQ multiplex PCR, lists solely in-frame clones and lacks some. The V and J calls and clone size come from that table; D and trimming were worked out from the DNA. The table lists roughly 180,000 clones, 88% of them singletons. The V gene is TRBV6-5, the J gene TRBJ1-1, with D perhaps matching TRBD1 (6 bases). This clonotype was obtained from a woman in her twenties or thirties with acute or convalescent COVID-19. The source material was peripheral blood. The CDR3 DNA reads as TGTGCCAGCAGTTTTACAGGGCGCACTGAAGCTTTCTTT. This gives the protein CASSFTGRTEAFF.